The 12 T cell receptor beta chains below come from one sample, sequenced in a study of TIL therapy for anti-PD-1-resistant metastatic lung cancer. This sample's time point: pre-treatment sample, taken before nivolumab and TIL therapy. The immunoSEQ assay was v3. Repertoires were generated with immunoSEQ multiplex PCR, while TCRdb's copy carries only in-frame clones and drops some. In the table there are tens of thousands of clones, 55% to 75% of which are singletons. This sample comprised blood, obtained at baseline. The receptors were gathered from a person aged 25 to 85 with non-small cell lung cancer.

The V and J genes are TRBV9 and TRBJ2-3, with unresolved D. In germline, CDR1 is SGDLS, CDR2 YYNGEE. The CDR3 extends over 16 amino acids. Trimming stripped 3 bases from V and 0 bases from J, with 14 bases between. The CDR3 loop reads CASSDPRVSSTDTQYF. In DNA form, the CDR3 reads TGTGCCAGCAGCGACCCCCGGGTTTCTAGCACAGATACGCAGTATTTT.

The chain couples TRBV5-1 to TRBJ1-2; unclear D gene. V lost 1 base, J lost 6 bases, and 4 bases lay in between. This CDR3 has 11 amino acids. Per the germline V gene, CDR1 is SGHRS and CDR2 is YFSETQ. The CDR3 DNA reads TGCGCCAGCAGCTTGCCTGATGGCTACACCTTC. Translated: CASSLPDGYTF.

This chain connects TRBV29-1 to TRBJ2-3, with D unresolved. The CDR3 sequence is 13 residues long. Germline values: CDR1 SQVTM, CDR2 ANQGSEA. V shed 3 bases and J shed 4 bases, with 11 bases lying between them. The CDR3 coding sequence is TGCAGCGTTGAGTTCAACCAAGCAGATACGCAGTATTTT. Amino acid sequence: CSVEFNQADTQYF.

The rearrangement uses TRBV19 and TRBJ1-1, with D unresolved. The CDR3 is made up of 15 amino acids. CDR1 and CDR2 from the germline V gene are LNHDA and SQIVND (reference sequence). The V end lost 5 bases, the J end lost 0 bases, and 13 bases lay between the germline ends. The DNA for the CDR3 is TGTGCCAGTAGTTCTCTATTAGCAGTGAACACTGAAGCTTTCTTT. Protein product: CASSSLLAVNTEAFF.

This clone was seen a few times. The rearrangement links TRBV2 to TRBJ1-5; D may be TRBD1 (6 bases). The germline V gene has CDR1 SNHLY and CDR2 FYNNEI. Trimming stripped 6 bases from V and 4 bases from J, with 10 bases between. This CDR3 has 13 amino acids. CDR3 residues: CASRKTGNQPQHF. CDR3 sequence (DNA): TGTGCCAGCAGAAAAACAGGGAATCAGCCCCAGCATTTT.

The V and J genes are TRBV5-4 and TRBJ2-2, with 9 bases matching TRBD1. Germline V gene lookup returns CDR1 SGHNT and CDR2 YYREEE (reference sequence). Losses at the gene ends were 3 bases for V and 4 bases for J; bases not matched to a gene: 7. The CDR3 sequence is 16 residues long. The CDR3 protein is CASSSMTGGGTGELFF. The CDR3 DNA reads TGTGCCAGCAGCTCGATGACAGGGGGAGGCACCGGGGAGCTGTTTTTT.

The chain has TRBV5-1 and TRBJ2-1; possible D gene TRBD2, 6 bases. The CDR3 length is 15 residues. Between the trimmed V and J ends, which lost 4 bases and 5 bases, there was a span of 16 bases. Germline V CDR1 and CDR2: SGHRS, YFSETQ. DNA of the CDR3: TGCGCCAGCAGCCCCCTGGGGGGATTCCACAATGAGCAGTTCTTC. Protein: CASSPLGGFHNEQFF. Based on the CDR3 plus reference TRBV5-1 and TRBJ2-1, the full variable domain is KAGVTQTPRYLIKTRGQQVTLSCSPISGHRSVSWYQQTPGQGLQFLFEYFSETQRNKGNFPGRFSGRQFSNSRSEMNVSTLELGDSALYLCASSPLGGFHNEQFFGPGTRLTVL.

V usage is TRBV6-5 and J usage is TRBJ2-7; no firm D call. The germline V gene encodes CDR1 MNHEY and CDR2 SVGAGI. V was trimmed by 2 bases and J by 2 bases, leaving 13 bases between them. The length of the CDR3 is 15 residues. CDR3 protein: CASSYGGAIPYEQYF. The CDR3 region has the DNA TGTGCCAGCAGTTACGGTGGCGCCATACCCTACGAGCAGTACTTC.

This chain uses TRBV11-2 with TRBJ1-2; D remains ambiguous. Per the germline V gene, CDR1 is SGHAT and CDR2 is FQNNGV. The CDR3 consists of 14 residues. V lost 1 base, J lost 1 base, and 7 bases lay in between. The CDR3 is CASSLGLLNYGYTF. DNA of the CDR3: TGTGCCAGCAGCTTAGGCTTACTTAACTATGGCTACACCTTC.

This clone has only a few counts. The chain employs TRBV28 and TRBJ1-5; TRBD1 is a possible D gene (5 bases). The V gene's germline CDR1 is MDHEN and CDR2 SYDVKM. V was cut by 5 bases and J by 6 bases, with 20 bases left in between. The CDR3 runs 16 residues. In DNA, the CDR3 is TGTGCCAGCAGTCCACGTGGGTCAGGGTGGGGTCAGCCCCAGCATTTT. Its protein is CASSPRGSGWGQPQHF.

V and J are TRBV9 and TRBJ1-2; unclear D gene. The CDR3 extends over 13 amino acids. Germline CDR1 and CDR2: SGDLS and YYNGEE. Trimming took 1 base from V and 2 from J, leaving 6 bases between them. This CDR3 reads CASSVSENYGYTF. The CDR3 nucleotides read TGTGCCAGCAGCGTATCTGAGAACTATGGCTACACCTTC. Full variable domain (outside the CDR3, taken from reference TRBV9 and TRBJ1-2): DSGVTQTPKHLITATGQRVTLRCSPRSGDLSVYWYQQSLDQGLQFLIQYYNGEERAKGNILERFSAQQFPDLHSELNLSSLELGDSALYFCASSVSENYGYTFGSGTRLTVV.

The CDR3 sequence is CASSRQGMQPQHF. The CDR3 DNA is TGTGCCAGCAGCCGTCAGGGGATGCAGCCCCAGCATTTT. The V and J genes are TRBV6-6 and TRBJ1-5; the D gene is possibly TRBD1 (6 bases). The germline V gene has CDR1 MNHNY and CDR2 SVGAGI (reference sequence). The ends were cut back, 6 bases at V and 7 bases at J, with 13 bases in the middle. This CDR3 contains 13 residues.